The TCR beta chain described here comes from a study of low-dose radiotherapy and immunotherapy resistance in tumors. The overall study: It was 1 Gy per fraction every two weeks that Cohort 2 received, adding up to 13 Gy over 26 weeks. Patients took oral aspirin 300 mg daily for four cycles from cycle 1 day 1.

After removal of 5 bases from V and 2 bases from J, the junction contained 5 bases not matched to a gene. This CDR3 has 15 amino acids. Germline values: CDR1 DFQATT, CDR2 SNEGSKA (reference sequence). Primers targeting TRAV and TRBV primed first-strand cDNA, covering alpha and beta chains. The authors ran around 20 PCR cycles to amplify TCRs with a constant-region primer and V-primer adapter. Isolated mRNA underwent amplification by in vitro transcription. MiXCR, applied by TCRdb to the reads, yields one record per CDR3 protein. The sample carries tens of thousands of distinct CDR3 sequences, approximately 31% recorded once. Time point indicated: before trial treatment. Eligibility was restricted to patients presenting with advanced solid tumors that lacked tumor-infiltrating lymphocytes.

Here the sequenced sample was PBMCs, taken before treatment. This chain uses TRBV20-1 with TRBJ2-3, with 12 bases matching TRBD2. This receptor was taken from a female donor with ovarian cancer. CDR3 in DNA: TGCAGTGCTCCAGGACTAGCGGGGTACACAGATACGCAGTATTTT. This gives the protein CSAPGLAGYTDTQYF.